A few counts support the clone carrying this TCR beta chain. Its specificity is unknown. Isolation of PBMCs gave at least 6 million cells per sample. This record comes from a study of blood T cells in healthy people across ages. Study outcomes and limitations: A strong correlation was found between TCR beta diversity and the percentage of naive T cells. Among T cells, TCR beta diversity per million cells dropped roughly linearly as age rose.

Primed by a sample-barcoded 5' primer and a J-beta primer mix, a second PCR proceeded for about 7 to 11 cycles. Every sample produced at least 2.5 million CDR3-containing paired-end reads. TCRdb re-called the 5' RACE reads with MiXCR, one entry per CDR3 protein. The sample shows about 1,400,000 distinct CDR3 sequences, around 42% of them seen only once. CDR1 is SQVTM and CDR2 is ANQGSEA in the germline V gene. V lost 7 bases, J lost 2 bases, and 15 bases lay in between. This CDR3 is built from 13 residues. This TCR was recovered from a young woman in good health. Source material: blood. V and J are TRBV29-1 and TRBJ2-7; D unclear. The CDR3 region has the DNA TGCAGCGCCCGAGGTGGCGAGGCCTACGAGCAGTACTTC. The encoded protein is CSARGGEAYEQYF.